This T cell receptor (beta chain) was captured by sequencing in a study of shared clonotypes between healthy human individuals (dated by TCRdb to the early 2020s). Study-level background: A couple of women and a few men aged 18 to 49 years were included in the cohort. For each donor, three plates each were used for CD4 naive and CD4 memory, two plates were used for CD8 naive, and one plate was used for CD8 memory. To estimate repertoire size and how much clonotype sharing occurs between individuals, the study deeply sequenced the blood TCR repertoires of about five healthy adults. Libraries were prepared and TCR repertoires were sequenced by different laboratories using diverse techniques, in order to increase sequencing depth and limit assay-specific biases. Between about 0.94 and 8.9 billion PBMCs per donor were obtained by leukapheresis. The study at large found these results: Sharing across a few donors was observed for roughly 5% of naive CD4, 3% to 4% of naive CD8, about 2.5% of memory CD4, and around 0.42% of memory CD8 clonotypes. Pairwise subsampling indicated that sequencing depth was expected to affect the degree of clonotype sharing among donors. The small number of donors limited the genetic and exposure-history diversity represented. Clonotypes shared by all four sorted-subset donors showed higher generation probabilities than non-shared clonotypes. Sampling was limited to blood, and TCR repertoires in tissue likely differ from TCR repertoires in blood. Larger estimated clonotype richness was generally found for naive subsets than for memory subsets. Even with the large sequencing depth, rarefaction of the sorted-subset datasets indicated that sequencing was incomplete.

Healthy HIV-negative adults with no recently reported acute infections or vaccinations were included as donors. All donors were Caucasian adults living in Nashville, Tennessee, USA. CD4+ T cells were enriched by magnetic negative selection, after which naive cells were positively selected on CD45RA and the negative fraction was taken as the memory subset. Blood was collected by leukapheresis, and PBMCs were isolated by Ficoll-Histopaque density gradient centrifugation and then cryopreserved in liquid nitrogen vapor phase. Purity and quantity of every magnetically sorted T cell population were checked by analytical flow cytometry. From each sorted fraction, genomic DNA was isolated and quantified by UV absorbance on a Nanodrop 2000c. This clone has only a few counts. The antigen this receptor binds is unknown. The sample holds no much larger clone one base away, and base qualities are not on file.

TCR CDR3 regions were amplified from genomic DNA by multiplex PCR using the deep immunoSEQ assay. Genomic DNA extracted from each cell subset was distributed evenly over all wells of several immunoSEQ 96-well plates, and each plate served as one replicate. For sorted subsets, about 210 ng of genomic DNA, equivalent to roughly 33,000 T cell genomes, went into each replicate PCR. Purified libraries were measured with a Qubit 3.0 fluorometer, size-checked on a Bioanalyzer 2100, and measured again with the KAPA Library Quantification kit. Every immunoSEQ 96-well plate was sequenced on a separate single-read 150-cycle Illumina NextSeq 550 flow cell. The authors processed their data as follows. Because the immunoSEQ output held only junctional sequences and lacked quality scores, the filtering could not match the filtering applied to full-length reads. Sequences were annotated with PyIR, a Python wrapper for IgBLAST v1.9, using IMGT germline references to assign V/J genes and CDR3. Any read was removed if the V/J assignment was weak (E-value above 1e-6), the CDR3 was missing, or the read contained stop codons, out-of-frame junctions, or ambiguous translated residues. A V3J clonotype was defined by an identical inferred V gene, J gene, and CDR3 amino acid sequence. The percentage overlap between two repertoires was calculated by dividing the number of shared unique clonotypes by the size of the smaller repertoire. Three approaches were used to assess repertoire richness: RTK rarefaction, the Chao1 estimator, and Recon v2.1 estimates of unobserved clonotypes. Generation probabilities for all TCRbeta clonotypes obtained by the gDNA method from a few donors were computed using OLGA. Drawn from immuneACCESS, this table holds only the in-frame rearrangements with V and J called that TCRdb kept. Clones are partly lost; checked studies trace under half to an unresolved V gene and leave the rest unexplained. The DNA was the basis for D and trimming; V, J and clone size are from that table. This sample comprises 850,000 to 1,200,000 clones, roughly 75% of them detected only once. Together, the top ten hold approximately 1.5% of the sample.

Deletion took 0 bases off V and 4 bases off J, with a span of 15 bases between the germline ends. The germline V gene encodes CDR1 LGHNA and CDR2 YNFKEQ. There are 17 amino acids in the CDR3, from cysteine to phenylalanine inclusive. Of the read, only the CDR3 DNA is kept; its 51 bases are in frame from base 1. The sequence was collected from a man aged 18 to 30 in good health. Sequencing used memory CD4+ T cells sorted from blood. Taken with the paper, the label for cell subset or site translates to: CD45RA-negative fraction. The V and J segments used are TRBV4-2 and TRBJ2-2; possibly the D gene is TRBD2, per 6 matching bases. The nucleotide sequence is TGTGCCAGCAGCCAAGATTCTGGAGGGGCGGGCACCGGGGAGCTGTTTTTT. It is translated as CASSQDSGGAGTGELFF.